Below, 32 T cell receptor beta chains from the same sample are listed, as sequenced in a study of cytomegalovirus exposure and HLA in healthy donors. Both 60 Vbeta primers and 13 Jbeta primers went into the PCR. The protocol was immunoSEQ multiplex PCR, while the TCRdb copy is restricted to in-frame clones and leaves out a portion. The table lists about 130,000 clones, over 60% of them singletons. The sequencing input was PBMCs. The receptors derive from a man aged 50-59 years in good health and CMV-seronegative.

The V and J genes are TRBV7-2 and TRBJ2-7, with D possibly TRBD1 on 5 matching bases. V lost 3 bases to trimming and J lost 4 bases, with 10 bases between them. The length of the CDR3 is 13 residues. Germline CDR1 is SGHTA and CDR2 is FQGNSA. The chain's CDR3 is CASSLGRPYEQYF. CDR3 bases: TGTGCCAGCAGCTTGGGGCGGCCTTACGAGCAGTACTTC. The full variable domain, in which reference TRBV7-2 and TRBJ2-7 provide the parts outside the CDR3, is GAGVSQSPSNKVTEKGKDVELRCDPISGHTALYWYRQSLGQGLEFLIYFQGNSAPDKSGLPSDRFSAERTGGSVSTLTIQRTQQEDSAVYLCASSLGRPYEQYFGPGTRLTVT.

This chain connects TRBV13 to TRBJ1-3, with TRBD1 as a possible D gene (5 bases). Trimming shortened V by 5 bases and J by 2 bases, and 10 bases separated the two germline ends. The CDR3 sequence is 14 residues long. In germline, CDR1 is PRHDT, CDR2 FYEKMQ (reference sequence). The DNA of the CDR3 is TGTGCCAGCAGCCTCAGGGATACTGGAAACACCATATATTTT. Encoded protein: CASSLRDTGNTIYF. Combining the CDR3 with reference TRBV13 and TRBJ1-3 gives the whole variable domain AAGVIQSPRHLIKEKRETATLKCYPIPRHDTVYWYQQGPGQDPQFLISFYEKMQSDKGSIPDRFSAQQFSDYHSELNMSSLELGDSALYFCASSLRDTGNTIYFGEGSWLTVV.

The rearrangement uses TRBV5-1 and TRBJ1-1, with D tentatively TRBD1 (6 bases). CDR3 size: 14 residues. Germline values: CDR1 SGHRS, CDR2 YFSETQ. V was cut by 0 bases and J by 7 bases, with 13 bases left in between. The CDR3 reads CASSLGTEEDEAFF. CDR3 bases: TGCGCCAGCAGCTTGGGGACAGAAGAAGATGAAGCTTTCTTT.

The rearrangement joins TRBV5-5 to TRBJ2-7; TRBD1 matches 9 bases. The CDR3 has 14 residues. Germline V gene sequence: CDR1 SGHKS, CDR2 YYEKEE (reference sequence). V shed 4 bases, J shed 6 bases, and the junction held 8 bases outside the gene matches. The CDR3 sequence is CASSSLRTGVEQYV. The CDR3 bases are TGTGCCAGCAGCAGCCTAAGGACAGGGGTCGAGCAGTACGTC.

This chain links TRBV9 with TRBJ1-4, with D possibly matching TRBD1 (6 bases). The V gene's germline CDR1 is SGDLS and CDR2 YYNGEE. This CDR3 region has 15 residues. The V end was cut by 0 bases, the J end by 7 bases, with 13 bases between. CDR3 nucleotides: TGTGCCAGCAGCGTAGGGGGTCAGGGGAGTGAAAAACTGTTTTTT. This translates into CASSVGGQGSEKLFF.

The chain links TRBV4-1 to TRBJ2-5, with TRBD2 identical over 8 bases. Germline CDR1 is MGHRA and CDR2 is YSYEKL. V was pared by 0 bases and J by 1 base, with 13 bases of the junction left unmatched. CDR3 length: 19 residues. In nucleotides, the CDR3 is TGCGCCAGCAGCCAAGATTGCTTCACCGGGACTAGTGGCCAAGAGACCCAGTACTTC. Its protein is CASSQDCFTGTSGQETQYF.

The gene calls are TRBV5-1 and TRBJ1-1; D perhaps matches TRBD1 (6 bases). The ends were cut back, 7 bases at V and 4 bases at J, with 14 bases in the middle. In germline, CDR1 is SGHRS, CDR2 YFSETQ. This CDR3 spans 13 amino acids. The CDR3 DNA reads TGCGCCAGCTATCAGAGGGGGACCACTGAAGCTTTCTTT. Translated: CASYQRGTTEAFF. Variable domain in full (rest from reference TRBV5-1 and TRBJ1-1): KAGVTQTPRYLIKTRGQQVTLSCSPISGHRSVSWYQQTPGQGLQFLFEYFSETQRNKGNFPGRFSGRQFSNSRSEMNVSTLELGDSALYLCASYQRGTTEAFFGQGTRLTVV.

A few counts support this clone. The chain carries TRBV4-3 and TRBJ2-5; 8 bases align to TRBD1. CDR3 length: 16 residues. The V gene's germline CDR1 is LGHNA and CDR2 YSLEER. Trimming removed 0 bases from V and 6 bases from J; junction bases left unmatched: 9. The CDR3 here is CASSQDYAGGGKTQYF. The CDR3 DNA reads TGCGCCAGCAGCCAAGATTATGCAGGGGGCGGGAAGACCCAGTACTTC.

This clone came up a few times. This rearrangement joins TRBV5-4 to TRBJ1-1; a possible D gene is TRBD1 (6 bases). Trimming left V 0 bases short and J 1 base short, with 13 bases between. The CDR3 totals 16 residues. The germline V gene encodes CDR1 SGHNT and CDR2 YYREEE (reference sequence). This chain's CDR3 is CASSLGGGEANTEAFF. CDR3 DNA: TGTGCCAGCAGCTTGGGAGGGGGGGAGGCGAACACTGAAGCTTTCTTT.

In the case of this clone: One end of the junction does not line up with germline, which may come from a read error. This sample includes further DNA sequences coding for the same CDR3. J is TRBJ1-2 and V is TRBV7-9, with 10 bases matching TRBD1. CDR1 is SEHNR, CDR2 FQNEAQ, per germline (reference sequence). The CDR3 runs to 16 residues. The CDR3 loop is CSSSLGGTGEDYGYTF. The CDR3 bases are TGTTCCAGCAGCTTGGGGGGGACAGGGGAGGACTATGGCTACACCTTC.

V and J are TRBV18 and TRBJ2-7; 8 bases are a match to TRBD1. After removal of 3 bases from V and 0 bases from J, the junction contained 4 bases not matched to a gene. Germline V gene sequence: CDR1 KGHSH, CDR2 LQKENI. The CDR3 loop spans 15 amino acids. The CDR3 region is CASSPGTGVSYEQYF. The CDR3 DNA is TGTGCCAGCTCACCCGGGACAGGTGTCTCCTACGAGCAGTACTTC.

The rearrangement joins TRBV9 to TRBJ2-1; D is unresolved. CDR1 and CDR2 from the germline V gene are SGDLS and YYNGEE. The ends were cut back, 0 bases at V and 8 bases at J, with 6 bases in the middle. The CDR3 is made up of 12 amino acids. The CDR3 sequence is CASSVGLDEQFF. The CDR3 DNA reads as TGTGCCAGCAGCGTAGGACTGGATGAGCAGTTCTTC.

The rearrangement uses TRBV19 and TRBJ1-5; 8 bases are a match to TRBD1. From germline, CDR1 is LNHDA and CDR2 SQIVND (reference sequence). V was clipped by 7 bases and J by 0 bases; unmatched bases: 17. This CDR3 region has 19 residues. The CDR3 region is CASTPQWTGNLDSNQPQHF. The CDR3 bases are TGTGCCAGTACCCCACAGTGGACAGGGAACCTCGATAGCAATCAGCCCCAGCATTTT.

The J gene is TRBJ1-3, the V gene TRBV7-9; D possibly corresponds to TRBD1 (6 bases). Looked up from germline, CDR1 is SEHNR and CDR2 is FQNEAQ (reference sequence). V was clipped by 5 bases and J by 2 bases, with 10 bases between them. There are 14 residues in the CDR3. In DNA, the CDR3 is TGTGCCAGCAGCCCTCGGACAGCTGGAAACACCATATATTTT. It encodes CASSPRTAGNTIYF.

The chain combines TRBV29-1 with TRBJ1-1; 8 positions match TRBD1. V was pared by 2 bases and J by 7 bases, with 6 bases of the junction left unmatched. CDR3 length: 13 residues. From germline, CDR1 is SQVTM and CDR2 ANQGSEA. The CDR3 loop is CSVEQGAFFEAFF. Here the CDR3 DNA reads TGCAGCGTTGAACAGGGGGCGTTTTTTGAAGCTTTCTTT. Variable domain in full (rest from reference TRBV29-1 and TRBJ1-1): SAVISQKPSRDICQRGTSLTIQCQVDSQVTMMFWYRQQPGQSLTLIATANQGSEATYESGFVIDKFPISRPNLTFSTLTVSNMSPEDSSIYLCSVEQGAFFEAFFGQGTRLTVV.

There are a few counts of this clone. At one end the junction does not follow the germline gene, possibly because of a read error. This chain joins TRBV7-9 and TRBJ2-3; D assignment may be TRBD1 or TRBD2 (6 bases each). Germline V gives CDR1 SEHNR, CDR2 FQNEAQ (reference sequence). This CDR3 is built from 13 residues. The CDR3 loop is CSSRRGSTDTQYF. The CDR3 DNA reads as TGTTCCAGCAGGAGGGGGAGCACAGATACGCAGTATTTT. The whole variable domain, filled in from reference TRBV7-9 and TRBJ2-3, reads DTGVSQNPRHKITKRGQNVTFRCDPISEHNRLYWYRQTLGQGPEFLTYFQNEAQLEKSRLLSDRFSAERPKGSFSTLEIQRTEQGDSAMYLCSSRRGSTDTQYFGPGTRLTVL.

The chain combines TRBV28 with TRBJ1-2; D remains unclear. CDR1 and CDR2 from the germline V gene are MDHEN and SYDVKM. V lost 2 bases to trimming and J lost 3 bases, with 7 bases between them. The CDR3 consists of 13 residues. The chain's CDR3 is CASSLGEDYGYTF. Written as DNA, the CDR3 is TGTGCCAGCAGTTTAGGGGAGGACTATGGCTACACCTTC.

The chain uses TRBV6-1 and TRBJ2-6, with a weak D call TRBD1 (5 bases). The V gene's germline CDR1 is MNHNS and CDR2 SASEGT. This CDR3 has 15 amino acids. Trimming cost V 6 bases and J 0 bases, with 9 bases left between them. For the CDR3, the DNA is TGTGCCAGCAGCAGGGATTCCTCTGGGGCCAACGTCCTGACTTTC. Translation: CASSRDSSGANVLTF.

The CDR3 coding sequence is TGCGCCAGCAGCTTGGAGGGGATGAGGCCCGGGGAGCTGTTTTTT. It yields the protein CASSLEGMRPGELFF. The J gene is TRBJ2-2, the V gene TRBV5-1; tentatively, D is TRBD1 (5 bases). CDR1 SGHRS and CDR2 YFSETQ come from the germline V gene. Trimming took 0 bases from V and 6 from J, leaving 12 bases between them. The length of the CDR3 is 15 residues.

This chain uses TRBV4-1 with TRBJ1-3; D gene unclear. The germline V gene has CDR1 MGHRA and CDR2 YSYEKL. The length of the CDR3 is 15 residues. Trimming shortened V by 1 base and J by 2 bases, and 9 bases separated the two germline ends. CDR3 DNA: TGCGCCAGCAGCCAAGGGCCGGGGACTGGAAACACCATATATTTT. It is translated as CASSQGPGTGNTIYF.

CDR3 nucleotide sequence: TGTGCCAGCAGCCCCCCGACAGGAAACACCATATATTTT. Protein sequence: CASSPPTGNTIYF. The chain is built from TRBV9 and TRBJ1-3, with D uncertain. V was pared by 4 bases and J by 4 bases, with 9 bases between. The CDR3 is 13 residues long. The germline gives CDR1 SGDLS, CDR2 YYNGEE. The complete variable domain, with remaining parts taken from reference TRBV9 and TRBJ1-3, reads DSGVTQTPKHLITATGQRVTLRCSPRSGDLSVYWYQQSLDQGLQFLIQYYNGEERAKGNILERFSAQQFPDLHSELNLSSLELGDSALYFCASSPPTGNTIYFGEGSWLTVV.

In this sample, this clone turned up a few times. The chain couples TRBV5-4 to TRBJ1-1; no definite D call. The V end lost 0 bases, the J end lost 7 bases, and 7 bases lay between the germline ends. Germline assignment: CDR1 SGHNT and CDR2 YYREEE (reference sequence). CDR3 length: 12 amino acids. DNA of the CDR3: TGTGCCAGCAGCTTGGCTCTTAGTGAAGCTTTCTTT. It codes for CASSLALSEAFF.

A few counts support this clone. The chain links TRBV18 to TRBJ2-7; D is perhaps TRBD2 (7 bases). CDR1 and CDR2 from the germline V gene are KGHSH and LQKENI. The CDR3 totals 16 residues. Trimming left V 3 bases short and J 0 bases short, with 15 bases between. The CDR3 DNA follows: TGTGCCAGCTCACCCCGTGGGGGGGGCTTCTCCTACGAGCAGTACGTC. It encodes CASSPRGGGFSYEQYV.

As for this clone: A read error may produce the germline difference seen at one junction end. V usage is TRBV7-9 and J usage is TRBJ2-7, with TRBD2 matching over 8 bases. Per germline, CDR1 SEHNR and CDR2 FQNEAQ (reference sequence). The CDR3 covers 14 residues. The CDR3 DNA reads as TGTTCCAGCAGCCCTGTTAGCGGGGCTTACGAGCAGTACTTC. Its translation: CSSSPVSGAYEQYF. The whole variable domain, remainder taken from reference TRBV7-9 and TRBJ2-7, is DTGVSQNPRHKITKRGQNVTFRCDPISEHNRLYWYRQTLGQGPEFLTYFQNEAQLEKSRLLSDRFSAERPKGSFSTLEIQRTEQGDSAMYLCSSSPVSGAYEQYFGPGTRLTVT.

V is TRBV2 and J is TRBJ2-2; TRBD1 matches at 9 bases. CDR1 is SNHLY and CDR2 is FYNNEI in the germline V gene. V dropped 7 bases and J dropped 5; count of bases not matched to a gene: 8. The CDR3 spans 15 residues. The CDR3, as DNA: TGTGCCAGCAAGGAGAGGACAGGGGAAACCGGGGAGCTGTTTTTT. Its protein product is CASKERTGETGELFF.

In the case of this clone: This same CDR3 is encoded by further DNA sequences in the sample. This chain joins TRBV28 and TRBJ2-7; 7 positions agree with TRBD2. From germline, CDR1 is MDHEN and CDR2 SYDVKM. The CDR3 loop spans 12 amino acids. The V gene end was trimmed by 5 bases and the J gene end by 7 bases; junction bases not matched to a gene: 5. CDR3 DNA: TGTGCCAGCAGTCTCCCCGGGGGGGAGCAGTACGTC. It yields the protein CASSLPGGEQYV.

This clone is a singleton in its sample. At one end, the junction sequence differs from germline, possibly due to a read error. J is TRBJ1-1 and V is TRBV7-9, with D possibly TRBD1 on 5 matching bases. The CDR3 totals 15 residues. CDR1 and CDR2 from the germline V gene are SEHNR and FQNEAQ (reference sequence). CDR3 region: CSSSLDPGGNTEAFF. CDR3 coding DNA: TGTTCCAGCAGCTTAGACCCCGGGGGGAACACTGAAGCTTTCTTT.

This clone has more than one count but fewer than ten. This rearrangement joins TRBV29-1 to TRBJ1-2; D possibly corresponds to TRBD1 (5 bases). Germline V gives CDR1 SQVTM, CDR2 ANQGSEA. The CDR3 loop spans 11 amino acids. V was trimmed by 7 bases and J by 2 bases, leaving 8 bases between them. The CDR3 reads CSDTGNYGYTF. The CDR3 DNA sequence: TGCAGCGACACAGGAAACTATGGCTACACCTTC.

CDR3 bases: TGTGCCAGCAGTTTCGACATATCAACTAATGAAAAACTGTTTTTT. Its protein product is CASSFDISTNEKLFF. The V gene is TRBV7-9, the J gene TRBJ1-4; D gene unclear. CDR1 SEHNR and CDR2 FQNEAQ come from the germline V gene (reference sequence). V dropped 6 bases and J dropped 0 bases, with 11 bases sitting between them. CDR3 size: 15 residues. The full variable domain, its missing parts supplied by reference TRBV7-9 and TRBJ1-4, is DTGVSQNPRHKITKRGQNVTFRCDPISEHNRLYWYRQTLGQGPEFLTYFQNEAQLEKSRLLSDRFSAERPKGSFSTLEIQRTEQGDSAMYLCASSFDISTNEKLFFGSGTQLSVL.

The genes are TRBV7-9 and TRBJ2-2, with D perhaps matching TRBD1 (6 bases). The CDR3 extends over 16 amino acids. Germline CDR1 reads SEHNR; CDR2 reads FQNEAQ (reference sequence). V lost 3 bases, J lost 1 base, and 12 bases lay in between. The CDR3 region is CASSFPDSRNTGELFF. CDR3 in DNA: TGTGCCAGCAGCTTCCCGGACAGTAGGAACACCGGGGAGCTGTTTTTT.

The CDR3 coding sequence is TGTGCCAGCAGCCTTTGGTCAGGTTCTGGGGCCAACGTCCTGACTTTC. Translation gives CASSLWSGSGANVLTF. The chain is built from TRBV28 and TRBJ2-6; D unclear. V lost 6 bases, J lost 1 base, and 13 bases lay in between. Germline V gives CDR1 MDHEN, CDR2 SYDVKM. The CDR3 covers 16 residues.

The CDR3 is CASSQDPPGGAGQPQHF. The CDR3 region has the DNA TGCGCCAGCAGCCAAGATCCCCCGGGGGGGGCGGGTCAGCCCCAGCATTTT. The rearrangement uses TRBV4-1 and TRBJ1-5; TRBD1 might be the D (6 bases). V was clipped by 0 bases and J by 6 bases, with 18 bases between them. Germline V lookup: CDR1 MGHRA, CDR2 YSYEKL. The CDR3 length is 17 residues.